These 31 T cell receptor beta chains were sequenced from one sample in a study of blood T cell repertoires in COVID-19 (dated by TCRdb to about 2020). Receptor amplification or capture employed the immunoSEQ multiplex PCR assay. TCRdb carries this immuneACCESS record with in-frame sequences only. Its versions omit some clonotypes, under half of them owing to an unresolved V gene in the studies checked, with the rest unexplained. This sample is represented by under 300,000 clones; over 80% of them were singletons. The ten largest clones capture just under 6.5% of the sample. Sequenced: peripheral blood. These receptors were taken from a woman aged 60-70 years with active or convalescent COVID-19.

V usage is TRBV7-9 and J usage is TRBJ1-2; 9 bases line up with TRBD1. J lost 5 bases, V lost 5 bases, and 12 bases had no gene match. CDR3 length: 16 residues. CDR1 and CDR2 from the germline V gene are SEHNR and FQNEAQ (reference sequence). In nucleotides, the CDR3 is TGTGCCAGCAGCAGAACCCGGGACAGGGTATTTTATGGCTACACCTTC. It is translated as CASSRTRDRVFYGYTF. The whole variable domain, remainder taken from reference TRBV7-9 and TRBJ1-2, is DTGVSQNPRHKITKRGQNVTFRCDPISEHNRLYWYRQTLGQGPEFLTYFQNEAQLEKSRLLSDRFSAERPKGSFSTLEIQRTEQGDSAMYLCASSRTRDRVFYGYTFGSGTRLTVV.

This clone showed up just a few times. The chain is built from TRBV9 and TRBJ2-4; D possibly corresponds to TRBD2 (5 bases). The CDR3 contains 15 residues. With 4 bases removed from V and 3 bases from J, the gap between germline ends came to 14 bases. The germline V gene has CDR1 SGDLS and CDR2 YYNGEE. The CDR3 region has the DNA TGTGCCAGCAGCCCCCGAGGGAGAGGCAAAAACATTCAGTACTTC. Amino acids: CASSPRGRGKNIQYF.

The V gene is TRBV2, the J gene TRBJ1-6; no definite D call. V lost 6 bases and J lost 6, with 9 bases in between. The germline CDR1 and CDR2 sequences are SNHLY and FYNNEI. This CDR3 has 13 amino acids. The CDR3 spells CASRPGLNSPLHF. The CDR3 region has the DNA TGTGCCAGCAGACCCGGACTTAATTCACCCCTCCACTTT.

CDR3 region: CASGDRQNTEAFF. CDR3 nucleotide sequence: TGCGCCAGTGGAGACAGGCAGAACACTGAAGCTTTCTTT. The rearrangement joins TRBV5-1 to TRBJ1-1, with TRBD1 as a possible D gene (6 bases). Germline V lookup: CDR1 SGHRS, CDR2 YFSETQ. V lost 8 bases to trimming and J lost 1 base, with 12 bases between them. This CDR3 has 13 residues.

The chain couples TRBV5-1 to TRBJ2-5; TRBD2 matches at 10 bases. Germline V gene sequence: CDR1 SGHRS, CDR2 YFSETQ. This CDR3 has 17 amino acids. Losses at the gene ends were 3 bases for V and 1 base for J; bases not matched to a gene: 9. The CDR3 sequence: CASSWGLAGDLQETQYF. CDR3 bases: TGCGCCAGCAGCTGGGGGCTAGCGGGAGATCTCCAAGAGACCCAGTACTTC.

This rearrangement joins TRBV18 to TRBJ1-2, with TRBD1 identical over 11 bases. V trimming: 6 bases; J trimming: 4 bases; junction bases outside the gene matches: 7. This CDR3 comprises 15 residues. Germline V gene data show CDR1 as KGHSH and CDR2 as LQKENI. CDR3 amino acids: CASSPGQGDTYGYTF. The CDR3, as DNA: TGTGCCAGCTCTCCGGGACAGGGGGATACCTATGGCTACACCTTC.

The CDR3, as DNA: TGTGCCAGCCAAGGATCGGGGGGCAATCAGCCCCAGCATTTT. As protein: CASQGSGGNQPQHF. The chain recombines TRBV6-6 with TRBJ1-5; D may be TRBD1 (5 bases). The germline CDR1 and CDR2 sequences are MNHNY and SVGAGI (reference sequence). Trimming cost V 8 bases and J 2 bases, with 13 bases left between them. The CDR3 totals 14 residues.

This clone appeared a few times. This chain uses TRBV7-9 with TRBJ2-1, with D possibly TRBD1 on 5 matching bases. CDR3 length: 15 residues. Germline values: CDR1 SEHNR, CDR2 FQNEAQ (reference sequence). The V gene lost 5 bases and the J gene lost 4 bases, with 15 bases spanning the gap. The CDR3 DNA reads TGTGCCAGCAGCCCGCAGGAAGGGGCGTACAATGAGCAGTTCTTC. This translates into CASSPQEGAYNEQFF.

The J gene is TRBJ1-2, the V gene TRBV21-1; TRBD1 is the table's D call and was not checked against the DNA. TRBV21-1 represents a pseudogene. The CDR3 runs to 16 residues. The CDR3 nucleotides read TGTGCCAGCAGCACCCTGTTTTGGACAGCAAATTATGGCTACACCTTC. This encodes CASSTLFWTANYGYTF.

This clone was seen a single time. The chain couples TRBV18 to TRBJ1-1; D unclear. The CDR3 has 14 residues. Germline V gives CDR1 KGHSH, CDR2 LQKENI. The germline V and J ends were trimmed by 0 bases and 5 bases, with 10 bases remaining between them. The CDR3 spells CASSPPVGGTEAFF. The CDR3 DNA is TGTGCCAGCTCACCACCGGTGGGAGGGACTGAAGCTTTCTTT.

V gene TRBV6-5 combines with J gene TRBJ2-1, with 8 bases fitting TRBD2. The CDR3 sequence is 15 residues long. From germline, CDR1 is MNHEY and CDR2 SVGAGI. The junction had 8 bases not matched to a gene; V was cut back by 6 bases and J by 4 bases. The DNA for the CDR3 is TGTGCCAGCAGACCAGCGGGAGTCCCATACAATGAGCAGTTCTTC. This translates into CASRPAGVPYNEQFF.

V and J are TRBV2 and TRBJ2-7, with TRBD1 matching 7 bases. Germline CDR1 SNHLY, CDR2 FYNNEI. The CDR3 loop spans 16 amino acids. V gave up 6 bases and J gave up 0 bases; unmatched junction bases: 11. CDR3 sequence (DNA): TGTGCCAGCAGGCGATTGACAGGGCTCGGCTCCTACGAGCAGTACTTC. This codes for CASRRLTGLGSYEQYF.

V and J are TRBV7-9 and TRBJ2-2, with D maybe TRBD2 (5 bases). V was clipped by 5 bases and J by 3 bases, with 13 bases between them. This CDR3 contains 15 residues. In germline, CDR1 is SEHNR, CDR2 FQNEAQ (reference sequence). The CDR3 nucleotides are TGTGCCAGCAGCCTAGATTCGGGGTACACCGGGGAGCTGTTTTTT. Its protein product is CASSLDSGYTGELFF.

The chain has TRBV24-1 and TRBJ1-5, with D possibly being TRBD1 (5 bases). This CDR3 is 15 amino acids long. Germline V gene data show CDR1 as KGHDR and CDR2 as SFDVKD. With 4 bases removed from V and 0 bases from J, the gap between germline ends came to 9 bases. The CDR3 is CATSDRTSSNQPQHF. CDR3 sequence (DNA): TGTGCCACCAGTGACAGGACAAGTAGCAATCAGCCCCAGCATTTT.

The genes are TRBV11-3 and TRBJ2-5; a possible D gene is TRBD2 (5 bases). There are 14 residues in the CDR3. CDR1 and CDR2 (germline): SGHNT, YENEEA. Deletions cut 2 bases from V and 5 bases from J, with 12 bases between. Here the CDR3 DNA reads TGTGCCAGCAGCTTACCCCTAGGGAGTGAGACCCAGTACTTC. This sequence encodes CASSLPLGSETQYF. The full variable domain, with the rest looked up from reference TRBV11-3 and TRBJ2-5, is EAGVVQSPRYKIIEKKQPVAFWCNPISGHNTLYWYLQNLGQGPELLIRYENEEAVDDSQLPKDRFSAERLKGVDSTLKIQPAELGDSAVYLCASSLPLGSETQYFGPGTRLLVL.

This chain links TRBV18 with TRBJ2-5, with D possibly being TRBD1 (5 bases). The CDR3 sequence is 14 residues long. Looked up from germline, CDR1 is KGHSH and CDR2 is LQKENI. V lost 0 bases, J lost 2 bases, and 7 bases lay in between. Written as DNA, the CDR3 is TGTGCCAGCTCACCACCGGGGCATCAAGAGACCCAGTACTTC. It is translated as CASSPPGHQETQYF.

This sequence joins TRBV3-1 (or the pseudogene TRBV3-2) and TRBJ1-1, with a weak D call TRBD1 (6 bases). CDR1 is LGHDT and CDR2 is YNNKEL in the germline V gene (reference sequence). The CDR3 runs 13 residues. The V and J ends lost 6 bases and 1 base respectively, with 9 bases between them. CDR3 sequence: CASRRTENTEAFF. CDR3 sequence (DNA): TGTGCCAGCAGGAGGACAGAGAACACTGAAGCTTTCTTT.

This clone occurred a few times. The V call is TRBV3-1 (or the pseudogene TRBV3-2), the J call TRBJ2-1; 11 bases line up with TRBD2. Germline V gene data show CDR1 as LGHDT and CDR2 as YNNKEL (reference sequence). Losses at the gene ends were 4 bases for V and 4 bases for J; bases not matched to a gene: 3. The length of the CDR3 is 15 residues. This CDR3 is CASSRTSGGYNEQFF. DNA of the CDR3: TGTGCCAGCAGCCGAACTAGCGGGGGATACAATGAGCAGTTCTTC.

This clone was observed a handful of times. This chain connects TRBV20-1 to TRBJ2-5, with unresolved D. Per germline, CDR1 DFQATT and CDR2 SNEGSKA (reference sequence). The CDR3 contains 11 residues. V was trimmed by 0 bases and J by 4 bases, leaving 3 bases between them. CDR3 sequence: CSAREAETQYF. CDR3 coding DNA: TGCAGTGCTAGAGAGGCAGAGACCCAGTACTTC.

The chain is built from TRBV19 and TRBJ2-6, with D uncertain. The CDR3 is 16 residues long. The V and J ends lost 3 bases and 2 bases respectively, with 11 bases between them. CDR1 is LNHDA and CDR2 is SQIVND in the germline V gene (reference sequence). For the CDR3, the DNA is TGTGCCAGTAGTATGGCGGTGGGTGCTGGGGCCAACGTCCTGACTTTC. Encoded protein: CASSMAVGAGANVLTF.

V is TRBV11-2 and J is TRBJ1-2, with no clear D. This CDR3 is 12 amino acids long. Germline V gene data show CDR1 as SGHAT and CDR2 as FQNNGV. The V end was cut by 5 bases, the J end by 4 bases, with 8 bases between. Here the CDR3 reads CASSGLGYGYTF. The CDR3 DNA reads as TGTGCCAGCAGCGGACTCGGCTATGGCTACACCTTC. The variable domain in full, completed from reference TRBV11-2 and TRBJ1-2, reads EAGVAQSPRYKIIEKRQSVAFWCNPISGHATLYWYQQILGQGPKLLIQFQNNGVVDDSQLPKDRFSAERLKGVDSTLKIQPAKLEDSAVYLCASSGLGYGYTFGSGTRLTVV.

This sequence joins TRBV29-1 and TRBJ2-2, with 8 bases fitting TRBD1. Looked up from germline, CDR1 is SQVTM and CDR2 is ANQGSEA. The CDR3 runs to 15 residues. V lost 5 bases to trimming and J lost 0 bases; unmatched junction nucleotides: 5. In DNA, the CDR3 is TGCAGCGTTAGAACAGGGGGAGCGAACACCGGGGAGCTGTTTTTT. It encodes CSVRTGGANTGELFF.

The chain links TRBV11-2 to TRBJ2-1; D possibly corresponds to TRBD2 (7 bases). The CDR3 is 16 amino acids. Per germline, CDR1 SGHAT and CDR2 FQNNGV. V shed 0 bases and J shed 2 bases, with 11 bases lying between them. The CDR3 region has the DNA TGTGCCAGCAGCTTAGATCCGCGGGGGCCCTACAATGAGCAGTTCTTC. Amino acid sequence: CASSLDPRGPYNEQFF.

J is TRBJ1-2 and V is TRBV6-1, with TRBD1 identical over 7 bases. CDR3 size: 13 residues. Germline values: CDR1 MNHNS, CDR2 SASEGT. The ends lost 0 bases at V and 13 bases at J; junction bases unmatched: 8. This CDR3 is CASSEAQGTASTF. The CDR3 DNA reads TGTGCCAGCAGTGAAGCTCAAGGGACAGCTAGCACCTTC.

The count of this clone is one. This CDR3 is CASSLGTGTGYTF. CDR3 bases: TGTGCCAGCAGCTTAGGGACAGGAACTGGCTACACCTTC. The chain joins TRBV11-2 to TRBJ1-2; 7 bases agree with TRBD1. CDR3 length equals 13 residues. Germline V gene sequence: CDR1 SGHAT, CDR2 FQNNGV. Unmatched junction bases numbered 3, after V lost 1 base and J lost 7 bases.

The J gene is TRBJ2-1, the V gene TRBV7-8; 7 bases line up with TRBD2. The CDR3 extends over 13 amino acids. The germline V gene encodes CDR1 SGHVS and CDR2 FQNEAQ. With 1 base clipped from V and 6 bases from J, the junction kept 0 bases outside the gene matches. Here the CDR3 DNA reads TGTGCCAGCAGCTTAGGACTAGCCAATGAGCAGTTCTTC. It encodes CASSLGLANEQFF.

Only one count was recorded for this clone. This chain joins TRBV5-1 and TRBJ2-7; 8 positions match TRBD1. Germline V gene sequence: CDR1 SGHRS, CDR2 YFSETQ. V shed 5 bases, J shed 4 bases, and the junction held 8 bases outside the gene matches. The CDR3 contains 14 residues. The chain's CDR3 is CASRTGTGGYEQYF. The CDR3 coding sequence is TGCGCCAGCAGAACCGGGACAGGTGGGTACGAGCAGTACTTC.

The chain uses TRBV6-5 and TRBJ2-1; 12 positions agree with TRBD2. The CDR3 runs 15 residues. Trimming took 5 bases from V and 4 from J; bases not matched to a gene: 3. CDR1 is MNHEY and CDR2 is SVGAGI in the germline V gene. CDR3 bases: TGTGCCAGCAGTCTAGCGGGAGGGCCGTACAATGAGCAGTTCTTC. Residues: CASSLAGGPYNEQFF.

In this sample, this clone turned up many times. The V and J genes are TRBV5-5 and TRBJ1-6; perhaps TRBD1 as D (6 bases). V was trimmed by 2 bases and J by 6 bases, leaving 12 bases between them. CDR1 and CDR2 from the germline V gene are SGHKS and YYEKEE (reference sequence). CDR3 size: 15 residues. The CDR3 reads CASSLRGDINSPLHF. The CDR3 region has the DNA TGTGCCAGCAGCTTACGGGGGGACATTAATTCACCCCTCCACTTT.

This clone came up once. The chain combines TRBV6-4 with TRBJ2-1; 7 bases match TRBD1. CDR3 length: 15 amino acids. V lost 3 bases and J lost 3; bases outside the gene matches: 5. CDR1 MRHNA and CDR2 SNTAGT come from the germline V gene. Here the CDR3 DNA reads TGTGCCAGCAGTGAGACAGGGTCCTACTACAATGAGCAGTTCTTC. Translating gives CASSETGSYYNEQFF.

The J gene is TRBJ2-1, the V gene TRBV10-3; maybe TRBD2 (6 bases). The length of the CDR3 is 15 residues. The germline gives CDR1 ENHRY, CDR2 SYGVKD. Trimming left V 6 bases short and J 4 bases short, with 16 bases between. In nucleotides, the CDR3 is TGTGCCATCAGATTCGGGGGTGAGGGTTACAATGAGCAGTTCTTC. It codes for CAIRFGGEGYNEQFF.